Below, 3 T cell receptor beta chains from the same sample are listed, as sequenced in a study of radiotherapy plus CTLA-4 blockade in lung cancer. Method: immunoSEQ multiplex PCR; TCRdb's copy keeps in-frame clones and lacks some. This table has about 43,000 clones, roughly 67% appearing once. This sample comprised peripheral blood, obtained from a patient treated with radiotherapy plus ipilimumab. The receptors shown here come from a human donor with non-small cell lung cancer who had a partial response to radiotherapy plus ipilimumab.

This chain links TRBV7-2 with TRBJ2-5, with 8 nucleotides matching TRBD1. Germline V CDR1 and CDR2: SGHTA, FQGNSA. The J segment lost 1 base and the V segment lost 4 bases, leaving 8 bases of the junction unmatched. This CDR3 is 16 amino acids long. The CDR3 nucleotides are TGTGCCAGCAGCTCAGTAGGACAGGGAGCCCAAGAGACCCAGTACTTC. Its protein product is CASSSVGQGAQETQYF.

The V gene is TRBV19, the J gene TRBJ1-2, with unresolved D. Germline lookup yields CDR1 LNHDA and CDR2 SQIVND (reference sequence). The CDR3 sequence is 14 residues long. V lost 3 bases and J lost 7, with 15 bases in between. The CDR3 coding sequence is TGTGCCAGTAGTATCGGAGGAGTAGCAGGTGGCTACACCTTC. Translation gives CASSIGGVAGGYTF.

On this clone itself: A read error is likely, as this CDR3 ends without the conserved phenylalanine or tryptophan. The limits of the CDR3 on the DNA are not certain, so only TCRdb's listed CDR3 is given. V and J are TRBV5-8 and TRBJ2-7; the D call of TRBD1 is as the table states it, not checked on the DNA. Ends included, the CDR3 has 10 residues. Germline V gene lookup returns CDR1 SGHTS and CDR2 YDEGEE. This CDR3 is CASRPAPDRL.